The T cell receptor beta chain described here comes from a study of early T cells in non-severe SARS-CoV-2 infection. Per the germline V gene, CDR1 is LGHDT and CDR2 is YNNKEL (reference sequence). CDR3 size: 15 residues. V trimming: 6 bases; J trimming: 1 base; junction bases outside the gene matches: 6. Unique molecular identifier tags were affixed to discrete cDNA molecules. From the 5' RACE reads, TCRdb called clonotypes with MiXCR, one entry per CDR3 protein. Of approximately 60,000 distinct CDR3 sequences in the sample, approximately 9.2% were seen once. The origin of this receptor is an adult who was a healthcare worker with PCR-confirmed SARS-CoV-2 infection or an uninfected control (not recorded which). The V gene is TRBV3-1, the J gene TRBJ2-3; 8 nucleotides match TRBD2. The starting material was whole blood, obtained at baseline. CDR3 bases: TGTGCCAGCAGGGCCTCAGCGGGGGGCACAGATACGCAGTATTTT. It specifies CASRASAGGTDTQYF.